The clone carrying this TCR beta chain was picked up a small number of times. The antigen is unknown. The data belong to a study of beta chain features in type 1 diabetes. Study-level information: The samples had roughly 110 million sorted cells examined in all. General study points: The naive, central memory and Treg TCRB repertoires of patients appeared to be more similar to one another than those of healthy donors. Sequencing from cDNA could over-represent high-TCR-expressing cells. At VDJ recombination sites, type 1 diabetes patients had fewer insertions and more deleted nucleotides.

The CDR3 is 15 amino acids. V shed 2 bases and J 2 bases; nucleotides not matched to a gene: 4. Germline CDR1 is PRHDT and CDR2 is FYEKMQ (reference sequence). Isolated RNA was reverse transcribed in full, so expressed TCRB transcripts were sequenced. Method: immunoSEQ multiplex PCR; TCRdb's copy keeps in-frame clones and lacks some. In the table there are around 180,000 clones, more than 10% of which are singletons. This chain uses TRBV13 with TRBJ2-3, with 7 bases lining up with TRBD2. The sequence derives from a woman younger than 35 in good health. The source material was central memory CD4+ T cells from blood. In nucleotides, the CDR3 is TGTGCCAGCAGCTTACTAGCGGCTTACACAGATACGCAGTATTTT. Translation gives CASSLLAAYTDTQYF.